What follows are 13 T cell receptor beta chains derived from one specimen sequenced in a study of T cells in Graves' hyperthyroidism and ophthalmopathy. TCR beta CDR3 regions were amplified from RNA transcripts. RT-PCR in the first round (using the HTBI primer set) targeted the TCR CDR3. Using its own MiXCR run on the multiplex PCR reads, TCRdb lists one record per CDR3 protein. The sample includes approximately 700,000 distinct CDR3 sequences, just under 45% of them seen just once. The specimen sequenced was peripheral blood or thyroid tissue (not recorded which). Receptor source: an adult man with Graves' disease, either hyperthyroidism or ophthalmopathy (not recorded which).

This chain connects TRBV6-1 to TRBJ1-2, with D uncertain. V lost 5 bases and J 5 bases, leaving 15 bases between the germline ends. CDR3 size: 14 residues. Germline V gene data show CDR1 as MNHNS and CDR2 as SASEGT. The CDR3 is CASSSGRRHYGYTF. Here the CDR3 DNA reads TGTGCCAGCAGTTCAGGACGGCGACATTATGGCTACACCTTC.

This chain joins TRBV24-1 and TRBJ2-7; D tentatively fits TRBD1 or TRBD2 (5 bases each). The germline V gene encodes CDR1 KGHDR and CDR2 SFDVKD. Trimming took 3 bases from V and 4 from J, leaving 18 bases between them. The CDR3 spans 16 residues. CDR3 sequence: CATSDPSVGRNYEQYF. The DNA for the CDR3 is TGTGCCACCAGTGATCCCTCAGTGGGACGGAATTACGAGCAGTACTTC.

The V and J genes are TRBV9 and TRBJ2-7; TRBD1 matches 7 bases. V shed 4 bases and J 2 bases; nucleotides not matched to a gene: 9. The CDR3 has 15 amino acids. Per germline, CDR1 SGDLS and CDR2 YYNGEE. CDR3 nucleotides: TGTGCCAGCAGCCACTCAGGGACAGTCGCCTACGAGCAGTACTTC. Its protein is CASSHSGTVAYEQYF.

This clonotype was counted ten times or more. In nucleotides, the CDR3 is TGTGCCAGTAGGGACGGAAAAGCTAACTATGGCTACACCTTC. This sequence encodes CASRDGKANYGYTF. The chain carries TRBV19 and TRBJ1-2; D not certain. V was trimmed by 6 bases and J by 0 bases, leaving 11 bases between them. Germline lookup yields CDR1 LNHDA and CDR2 SQIVND (reference sequence). The CDR3 sequence is 14 residues long.

The chain combines TRBV7-9 with TRBJ1-3; D perhaps matches TRBD1 (5 bases). The CDR3 runs to 17 residues. Deletions cut 5 bases from V and 4 bases from J, with 21 bases between. CDR1 and CDR2 from the germline V gene are SEHNR and FQNEAQ (reference sequence). In nucleotides, the CDR3 is TGTGCCAGCAGCCCGGGCGAGGGGCAGGCTTTGGGAAACACCATATATTTT. Its translation is CASSPGEGQALGNTIYF.

This clonotype has just a few counts. The V gene is TRBV19, the J gene TRBJ1-1; D unresolved. From germline, CDR1 is LNHDA and CDR2 SQIVND (reference sequence). This CDR3 is built from 13 residues. The germline V and J ends were trimmed by 4 bases and 8 bases, with 14 bases remaining between them. CDR3 loop: CASSTGWEREAFF. CDR3 DNA: TGTGCCAGTAGTACAGGTTGGGAAAGGGAAGCTTTCTTT.

The chain links TRBV29-1 to TRBJ1-2; TRBD1 aligns across 9 bases. Germline lookup yields CDR1 SQVTM and CDR2 ANQGSEA. The CDR3 extends over 14 amino acids. V lost 6 bases to trimming and J lost 4 bases; unmatched junction nucleotides: 9. CDR3 nucleotide sequence: TGCAGCGTCCCAGGGACAGGGATGGGCTATGGCTACACCTTC. This encodes CSVPGTGMGYGYTF. Full variable domain (remainder filled in from reference TRBV29-1 and TRBJ1-2): SAVISQKPSRDICQRGTSLTIQCQVDSQVTMMFWYRQQPGQSLTLIATANQGSEATYESGFVIDKFPISRPNLTFSTLTVSNMSPEDSSIYLCSVPGTGMGYGYTFGSGTRLTVV.

This clonotype has more than one count but fewer than ten. The V call is TRBV6-1, the J call TRBJ1-1; D uncertain. Trimming cost V 1 base and J 8 bases, with 5 bases left between them. The CDR3 extends over 11 amino acids. Germline values: CDR1 MNHNS, CDR2 SASEGT. In nucleotides, the CDR3 is TGTGCCAGCAGTGAAGACAGAGAAGCTTTCTTT. Residues: CASSEDREAFF.

This clonotype has at least ten counts. The J gene is TRBJ2-6, the V gene TRBV6-5; D remains ambiguous. Germline V gives CDR1 MNHEY, CDR2 SVGAGI. Trimming removed 7 bases at V and 0 bases at J, with 4 bases between. CDR3 length equals 13 residues. The CDR3 is CASINSGANVLTF. The CDR3 nucleotides read TGTGCCAGCATAAACTCTGGGGCCAACGTCCTGACTTTC.

The J gene is TRBJ2-7, the V gene TRBV20-1; tentatively, D is TRBD1 (6 bases). This CDR3 has 13 residues. The germline V gene has CDR1 DFQATT and CDR2 SNEGSKA (reference sequence). The V and J ends lost 4 bases and 2 bases respectively, with 12 bases between them. The CDR3 protein is CSATGQWAYEQYF. The CDR3 bases are TGCAGTGCTACCGGACAGTGGGCCTACGAGCAGTACTTC.

A few counts support this clonotype. The J gene is TRBJ1-2, the V gene TRBV2; D call uncertain. V lost 0 bases and J lost 5, with 16 bases in between. CDR1 SNHLY and CDR2 FYNNEI come from the germline V gene. This CDR3 has 16 residues. CDR3 in DNA: TGTGCCAGCAGTGAAGCAATAAAACCGGGATCGTATGGCTACACCTTC. Translated: CASSEAIKPGSYGYTF.

The chain employs TRBV5-1 and TRBJ1-1; D perhaps matches TRBD1 (5 bases). The CDR3 contains 13 residues. Trimming stripped 2 bases from V and 5 bases from J, with 10 bases between. Germline V CDR1 and CDR2: SGHRS, YFSETQ. The CDR3 region is CASSFGGETEAFF. CDR3 DNA sequence: TGCGCCAGCAGCTTTGGGGGAGAGACTGAAGCTTTCTTT.

About this clonotype itself: This sequence may be a read error, since a much larger clone differs from it by one base. The chain recombines TRBV6-1 with TRBJ2-5; 13 bases are a match to TRBD2. This CDR3 spans 17 amino acids. Germline values: CDR1 MNHNS, CDR2 SASEGT. V lost 6 bases and J lost 7; bases outside the gene matches: 14. The chain's CDR3 is CASSQLAGGLAIGTQYF. DNA of the CDR3: TGTGCCAGCAGCCAACTAGCGGGGGGGCTAGCGATTGGGACCCAGTACTTC.